The T cell receptor beta chain under discussion was sequenced for a study of shared T cell receptors in the human thymus. Trimming pared 0 bases from V and 9 bases from J, leaving 30 bases between. CDR1 and CDR2 (germline): GTSNPN, SVGIG (reference sequence). The CDR3 runs 19 residues. Produced via immunoSEQ multiplex PCR; TCRdb's table is partial and in-frame only. Of about 540,000 clones listed, around three quarters are singletons. These data also featured in a second study, about human thymus T cells.

The rearrangement links TRBV30 to TRBJ2-1; the D gene is possibly TRBD2 (5 bases). The clonotype was recovered from a boy in the first two years of life with a congenital heart defect. Material for sequencing was thymocytes. CDR3 bases: TGTGCCTGGAGTGTAAGGCTGCCCCTTTGGCGGGTCGCCGAGGGTGAGCAGTTCTTC. Its translation: CAWSVRLPLWRVAEGEQFF.